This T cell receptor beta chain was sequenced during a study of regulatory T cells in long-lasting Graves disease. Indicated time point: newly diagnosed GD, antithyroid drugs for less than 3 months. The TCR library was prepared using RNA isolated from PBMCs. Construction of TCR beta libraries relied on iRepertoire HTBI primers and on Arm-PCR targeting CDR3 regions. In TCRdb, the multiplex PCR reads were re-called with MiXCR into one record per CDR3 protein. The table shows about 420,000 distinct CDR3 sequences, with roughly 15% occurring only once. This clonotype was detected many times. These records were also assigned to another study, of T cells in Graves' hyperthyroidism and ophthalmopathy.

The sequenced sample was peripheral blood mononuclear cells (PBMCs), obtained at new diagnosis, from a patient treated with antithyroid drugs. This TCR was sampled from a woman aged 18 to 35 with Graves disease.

The CDR3 reads CSARELLELYNEQFF. The CDR3 region has the DNA TGCAGTGCTAGAGAGTTGTTGGAACTCTACAATGAGCAGTTCTTC. This chain uses TRBV20-1 with TRBJ2-1; unclear D gene. Trimming stripped 0 bases from V and 3 bases from J, with 12 bases between. The CDR3 runs to 15 residues. The germline gives CDR1 DFQATT, CDR2 SNEGSKA (reference sequence).